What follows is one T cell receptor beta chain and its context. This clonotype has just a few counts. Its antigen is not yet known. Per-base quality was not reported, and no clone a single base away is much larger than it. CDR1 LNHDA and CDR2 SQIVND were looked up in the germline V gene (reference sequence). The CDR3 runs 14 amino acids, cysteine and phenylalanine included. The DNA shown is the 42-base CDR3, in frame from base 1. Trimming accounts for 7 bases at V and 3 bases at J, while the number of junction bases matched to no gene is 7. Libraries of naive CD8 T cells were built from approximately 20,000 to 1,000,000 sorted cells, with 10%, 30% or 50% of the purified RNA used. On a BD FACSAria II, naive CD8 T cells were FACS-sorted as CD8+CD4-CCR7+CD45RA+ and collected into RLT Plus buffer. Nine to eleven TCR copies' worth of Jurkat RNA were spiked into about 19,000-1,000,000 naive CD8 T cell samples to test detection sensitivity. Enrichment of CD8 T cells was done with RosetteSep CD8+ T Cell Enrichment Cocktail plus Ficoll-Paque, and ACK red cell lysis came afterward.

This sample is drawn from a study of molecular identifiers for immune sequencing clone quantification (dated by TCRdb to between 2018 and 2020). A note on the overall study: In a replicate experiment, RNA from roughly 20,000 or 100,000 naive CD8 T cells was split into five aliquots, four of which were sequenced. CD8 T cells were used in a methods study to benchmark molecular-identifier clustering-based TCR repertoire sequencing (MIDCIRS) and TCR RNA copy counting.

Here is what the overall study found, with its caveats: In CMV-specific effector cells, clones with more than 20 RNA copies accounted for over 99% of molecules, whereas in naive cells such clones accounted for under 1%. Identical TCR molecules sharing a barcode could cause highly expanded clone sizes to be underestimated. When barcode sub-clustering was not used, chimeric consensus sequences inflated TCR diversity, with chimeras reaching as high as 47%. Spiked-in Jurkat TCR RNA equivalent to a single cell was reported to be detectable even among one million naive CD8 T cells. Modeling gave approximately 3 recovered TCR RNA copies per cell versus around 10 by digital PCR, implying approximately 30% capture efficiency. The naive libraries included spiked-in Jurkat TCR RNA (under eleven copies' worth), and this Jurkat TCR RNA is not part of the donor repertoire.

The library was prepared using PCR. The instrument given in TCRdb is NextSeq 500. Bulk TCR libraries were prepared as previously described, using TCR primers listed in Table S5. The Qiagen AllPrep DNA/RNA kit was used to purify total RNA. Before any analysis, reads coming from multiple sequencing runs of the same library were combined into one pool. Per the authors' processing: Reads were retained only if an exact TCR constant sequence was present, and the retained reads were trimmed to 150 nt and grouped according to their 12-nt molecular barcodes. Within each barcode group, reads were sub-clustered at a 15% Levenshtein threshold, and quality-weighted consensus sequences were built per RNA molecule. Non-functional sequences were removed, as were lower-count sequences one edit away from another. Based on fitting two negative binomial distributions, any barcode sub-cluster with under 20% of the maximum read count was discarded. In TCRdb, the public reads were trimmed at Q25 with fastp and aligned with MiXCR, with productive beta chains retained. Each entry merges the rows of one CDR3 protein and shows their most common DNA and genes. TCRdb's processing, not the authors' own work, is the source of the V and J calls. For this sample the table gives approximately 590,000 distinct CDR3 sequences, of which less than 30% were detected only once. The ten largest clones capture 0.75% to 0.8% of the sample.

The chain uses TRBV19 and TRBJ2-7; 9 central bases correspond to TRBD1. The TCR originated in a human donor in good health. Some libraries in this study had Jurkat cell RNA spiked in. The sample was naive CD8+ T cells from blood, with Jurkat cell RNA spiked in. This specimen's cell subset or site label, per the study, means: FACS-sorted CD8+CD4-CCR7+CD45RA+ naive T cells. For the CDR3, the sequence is CASMGTGNNYEQYF. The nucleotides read TGTGCCAGTATGGGGACAGGGAATAACTACGAGCAGTACTTC.